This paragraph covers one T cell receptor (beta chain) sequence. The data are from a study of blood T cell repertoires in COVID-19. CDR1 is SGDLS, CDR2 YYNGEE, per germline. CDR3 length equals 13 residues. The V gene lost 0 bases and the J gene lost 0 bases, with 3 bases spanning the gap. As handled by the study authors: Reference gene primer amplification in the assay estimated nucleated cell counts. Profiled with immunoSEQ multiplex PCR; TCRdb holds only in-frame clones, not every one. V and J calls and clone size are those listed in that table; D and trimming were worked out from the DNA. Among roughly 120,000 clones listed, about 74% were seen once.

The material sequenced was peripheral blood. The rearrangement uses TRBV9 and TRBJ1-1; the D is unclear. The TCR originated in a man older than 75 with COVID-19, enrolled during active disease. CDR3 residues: CASSVAVNTEAFF. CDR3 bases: TGTGCCAGCAGCGTAGCCGTGAACACTGAAGCTTTCTTT.